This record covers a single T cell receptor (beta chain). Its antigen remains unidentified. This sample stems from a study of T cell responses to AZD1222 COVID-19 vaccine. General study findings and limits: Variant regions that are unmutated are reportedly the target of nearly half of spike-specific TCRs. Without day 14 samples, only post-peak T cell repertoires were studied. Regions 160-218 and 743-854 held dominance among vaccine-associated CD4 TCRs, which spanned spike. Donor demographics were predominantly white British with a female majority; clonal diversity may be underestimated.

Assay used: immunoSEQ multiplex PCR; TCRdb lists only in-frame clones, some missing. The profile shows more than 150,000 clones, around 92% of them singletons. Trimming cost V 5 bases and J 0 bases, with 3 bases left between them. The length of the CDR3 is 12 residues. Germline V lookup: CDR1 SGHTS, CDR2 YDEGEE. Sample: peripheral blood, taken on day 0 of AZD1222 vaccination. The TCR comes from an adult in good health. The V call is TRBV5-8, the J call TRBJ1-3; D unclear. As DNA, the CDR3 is TGTGCCAGCAGTTTCTCTGGAAACACCATATATTTT. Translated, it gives CASSFSGNTIYF. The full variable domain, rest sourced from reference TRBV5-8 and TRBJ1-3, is EAGVTQSPTHLIKTRGQQATLRCSPISGHTSVYWYQQALGLGLQFLLWYDEGEERNRGNFPPRFSGRQFPNYSSELNVNALELEDSALYLCASSFSGNTIYFGEGSWLTVV.